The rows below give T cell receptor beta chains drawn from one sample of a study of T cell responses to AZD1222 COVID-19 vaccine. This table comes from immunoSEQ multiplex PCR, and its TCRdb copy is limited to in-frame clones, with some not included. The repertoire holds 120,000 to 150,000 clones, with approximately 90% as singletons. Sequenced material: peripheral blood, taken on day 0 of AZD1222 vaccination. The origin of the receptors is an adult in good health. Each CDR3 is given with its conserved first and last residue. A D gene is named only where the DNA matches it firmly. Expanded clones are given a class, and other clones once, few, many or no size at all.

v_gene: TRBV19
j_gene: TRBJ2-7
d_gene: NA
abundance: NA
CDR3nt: TGTGCCAGTAGTAGGACCCCCTCGGGGGCCCTCGCCTACGAGCAGTACTTC
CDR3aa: CASSRTPSGALAYEQYF

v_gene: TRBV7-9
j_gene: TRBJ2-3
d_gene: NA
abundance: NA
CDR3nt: TGTGCCAGCAGCTTAGCGGCGGGATGGCTGGCCCCAGATACGCAGTATTTT
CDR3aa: CASSLAAGWLAPDTQYF

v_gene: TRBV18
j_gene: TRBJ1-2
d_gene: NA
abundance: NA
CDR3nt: TGTGCCAGCTCACCGGGCAGGGCTGAATCTAACTATGGCTACACCTTC
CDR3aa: CASSPGRAESNYGYTF

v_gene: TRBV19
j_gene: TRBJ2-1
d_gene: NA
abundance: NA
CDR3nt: TGTGCCAGTAGAATAGGGGGGGCCCGGAATGAGCAGTTCTTC
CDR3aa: CASRIGGARNEQFF

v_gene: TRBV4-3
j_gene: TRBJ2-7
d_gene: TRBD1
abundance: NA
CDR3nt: TGCGCCAGCAGCCAAAACCCGGGACAGGGACCTTACGAGCAGTACTTC
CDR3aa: CASSQNPGQGPYEQYF

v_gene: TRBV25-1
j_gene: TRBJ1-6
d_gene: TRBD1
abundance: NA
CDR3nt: TGTGCCAGCAGTGAAACAGGGGGCTCTTTCCACTTT
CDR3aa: CASSETGGSFHF

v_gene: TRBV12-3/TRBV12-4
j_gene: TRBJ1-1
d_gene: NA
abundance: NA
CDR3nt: TGTGCCAGCAGCCGTTTCAACACTGAAGCTTTCTTT
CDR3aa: CASSRFNTEAFF

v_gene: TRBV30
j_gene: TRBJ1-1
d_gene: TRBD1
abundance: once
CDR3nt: TGTGCCTGGAACAGGGGGCTTTTGAACACTGAAGCTTTCTTT
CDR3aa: CAWNRGLLNTEAFF

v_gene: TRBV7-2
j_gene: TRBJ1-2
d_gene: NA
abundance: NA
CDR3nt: TGTGCCAGCAGCTTATATGAGGGATACTATGGCTACACCTTC
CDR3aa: CASSLYEGYYGYTF

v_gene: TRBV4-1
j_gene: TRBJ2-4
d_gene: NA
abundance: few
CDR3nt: TGCGCCAGCAGCCCCTCGACAGGTTTAGCCAAAAACATTCAGTACTTC
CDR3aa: CASSPSTGLAKNIQYF

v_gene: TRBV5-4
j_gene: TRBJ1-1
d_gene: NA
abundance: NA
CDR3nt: TGTGCCAGCAGCTATGAACGGGGGCGGAACACTGAAGCTTTCTTT
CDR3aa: CASSYERGRNTEAFF

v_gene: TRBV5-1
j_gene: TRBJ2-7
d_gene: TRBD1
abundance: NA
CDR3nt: TGCGCCAGCAGCTTGGTTCTTGGACAGGGGAGGTTAGGCGAGCAGTACTTC
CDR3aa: CASSLVLGQGRLGEQYF

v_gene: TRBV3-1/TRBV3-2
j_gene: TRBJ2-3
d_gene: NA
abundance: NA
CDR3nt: TGTGCCAGCAGCCCCTGGGTGGGCACAGATACGCAGTATTTT
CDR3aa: CASSPWVGTDTQYF

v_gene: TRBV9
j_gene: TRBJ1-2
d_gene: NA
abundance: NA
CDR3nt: TGTGCCAGCAGCGTAGCCGGGATTGGGGGCTACACCTTC
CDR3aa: CASSVAGIGGYTF

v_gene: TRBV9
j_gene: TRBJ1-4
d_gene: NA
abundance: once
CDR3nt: TGTGCCAGCAGCGTCGACCCCCAGGAGCAGGGCCCTAATGAAAAACTGTTTTTT
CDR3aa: CASSVDPQEQGPNEKLFF

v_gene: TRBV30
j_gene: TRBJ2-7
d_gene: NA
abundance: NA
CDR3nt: TGTGCCTGGAACCGGGGGTCCTACGAGCAGTACTTC
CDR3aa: CAWNRGSYEQYF

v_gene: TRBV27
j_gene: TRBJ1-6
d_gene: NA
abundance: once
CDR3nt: TGTGCCAGCAGTGAACGGGACGGATCACCCCTCCACTTT
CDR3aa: CASSERDGSPLHF

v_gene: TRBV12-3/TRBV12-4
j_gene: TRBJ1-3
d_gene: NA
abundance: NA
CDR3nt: TGTGCCAGCAACACAGGGGGAAACACCATATATTTT
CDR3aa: CASNTGGNTIYF

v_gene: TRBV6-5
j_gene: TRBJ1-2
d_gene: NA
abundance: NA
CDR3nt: TGTGCCAGCAACGCCGGGGCAGGGAATTCCAAACACTTC
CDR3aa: CASNAGAGNSKHF

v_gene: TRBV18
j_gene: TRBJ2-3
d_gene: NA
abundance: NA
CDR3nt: TGTGCCAGCTCACCCGCGACCGTAGATACGCAGTATTTT
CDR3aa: CASSPATVDTQYF

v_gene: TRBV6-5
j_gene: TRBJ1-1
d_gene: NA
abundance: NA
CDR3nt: TGTGCCAGCACCACTGGGGCCTGGGACACTGAAGCTTTCTTT
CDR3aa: CASTTGAWDTEAFF

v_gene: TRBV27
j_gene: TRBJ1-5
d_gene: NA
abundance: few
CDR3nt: TGTGCCAGCAGTTTAGTCCGGGAAAAGGATCAGCCCCAGCATTTT
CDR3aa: CASSLVREKDQPQHF

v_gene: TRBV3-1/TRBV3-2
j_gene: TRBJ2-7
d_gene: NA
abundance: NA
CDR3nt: TGTGCCAGCAGCCAAGATCTGGGAACCTACGAGCAGTACTTC
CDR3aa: CASSQDLGTYEQYF

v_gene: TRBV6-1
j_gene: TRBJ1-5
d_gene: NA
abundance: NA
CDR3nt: TGTGCCAGCAGTGAATGGTGGGGGAGTCGGGGTAGCAATCAGCCCCAGCATTTT
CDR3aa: CASSEWWGSRGSNQPQHF

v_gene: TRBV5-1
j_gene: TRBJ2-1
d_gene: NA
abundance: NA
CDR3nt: TGCGCCAGCAGCTTGGCGGAGGGCGGATATGATGAGCAGTTCTTC
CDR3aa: CASSLAEGGYDEQFF

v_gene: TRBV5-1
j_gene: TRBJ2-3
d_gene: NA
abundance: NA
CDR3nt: TGCGCCAGCAGCTTGCCCAGTTCAGATACGCAGTATTTT
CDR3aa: CASSLPSSDTQYF

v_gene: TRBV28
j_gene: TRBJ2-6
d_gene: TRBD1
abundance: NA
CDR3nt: TGTGCCAGCAGGACAGGGGGCTTGTCTGGGGCCAACGTCCTGACTTTC
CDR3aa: CASRTGGLSGANVLTF

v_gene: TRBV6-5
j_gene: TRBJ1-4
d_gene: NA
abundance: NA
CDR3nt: TGTGCCAGCAGTAACCCGAACAGAGGGGATGAAAAACTGTTTTTT
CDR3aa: CASSNPNRGDEKLFF

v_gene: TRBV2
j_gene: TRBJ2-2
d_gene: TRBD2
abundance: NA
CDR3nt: TGTGCCAGCAGTGAGGTGAGTCGGAGACATAGCGGGAGGGCCCCCTCGAACACCGGGGAGCTGTTTTTT
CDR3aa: CASSEVSRRHSGRAPSNTGELFF